Shown below are 21 T cell receptor beta chains from a single sample sequenced in a study of blood T cell repertoires in COVID-19. TCRdb's table, derived via immunoSEQ multiplex PCR, lists solely in-frame clones and lacks some. This sample has some 91,000 clones, with more than 75% found just once. The specimen sequenced was peripheral blood. Receptors originate from a man between 65 and 85 years old with acute or convalescent COVID-19.

CDR3 in DNA: TGTGCCAGCTCAATGGGGAGGGAGCAGTACGTC. Translated: CASSMGREQYV. V gene TRBV12-3 or TRBV12-4 combines with J gene TRBJ2-7; a weak D match, TRBD2 (6 bases). The CDR3 extends over 11 amino acids. The V and J ends lost 8 bases and 7 bases respectively, with 12 bases between them.

This clone was detected only a few times. V gene TRBV5-1 combines with J gene TRBJ2-1, with D perhaps TRBD2 (5 bases). Germline CDR1 SGHRS, CDR2 YFSETQ. The CDR3 totals 12 residues. V lost 2 bases and J 16 bases, leaving 16 bases between the germline ends. CDR3 nucleotide sequence: TGCGCCAGCAGCTTTTCTCGAGGGAACCTTTTCTTC. It specifies CASSFSRGNLFF.

The CDR3 region is CASSPEGRGYNEQFF. The CDR3 DNA is TGTGCCAGCAGCCCCGAGGGGAGGGGATACAATGAGCAGTTCTTC. The chain carries TRBV14 and TRBJ2-1; 7 positions agree with TRBD2. Trimming at V came to 4 bases and at J to 4 bases, leaving 7 bases not matched to a gene. The CDR3 has 15 amino acids. CDR1 is SGHDN and CDR2 is FVKESK in the germline V gene.

This clone was seen ten or more times. The chain's CDR3 is CASSLAGTGGLVTEAFF. For the CDR3, the DNA is TGTGCCAGCAGCTTAGCAGGGACAGGGGGCTTGGTCACTGAAGCTTTCTTT. The rearrangement joins TRBV7-9 to TRBJ1-1, with 12 bases matching TRBD1. The CDR3 runs 17 residues. The V segment lost 0 bases and the J segment 4 bases; nucleotides outside the gene matches: 6. Germline V gives CDR1 SEHNR, CDR2 FQNEAQ (reference sequence).

The chain employs TRBV11-3 and TRBJ2-1; maybe TRBD2 (5 bases). Germline V gene lookup returns CDR1 SGHNT and CDR2 YENEEA. Deletions cut 5 bases from V and 9 bases from J, with 20 bases between. This CDR3 is 15 amino acids long. CDR3 region: CASSHSRGNAGEQFF. CDR3 DNA sequence: TGTGCCAGCAGCCACTCCCGGGGAAACGCGGGTGAGCAGTTCTTC. Using reference TRBV11-3 and TRBJ2-1 for the parts outside the CDR3, the full variable domain is EAGVVQSPRYKIIEKKQPVAFWCNPISGHNTLYWYLQNLGQGPELLIRYENEEAVDDSQLPKDRFSAERLKGVDSTLKIQPAELGDSAVYLCASSHSRGNAGEQFFGPGTRLTVL.

This clone has only a few counts. This sequence joins TRBV6-1 and TRBJ2-1; D is unresolved. CDR1 is MNHNS, CDR2 SASEGT, per germline. With 6 bases removed from V and 2 bases from J, the gap between germline ends came to 11 bases. The CDR3 has 14 residues. CDR3 bases: TGTGCCAGCAGACCACCCGGTCCCTACAATGAGCAGTTCTTC. It yields the protein CASRPPGPYNEQFF.

The chain carries TRBV28 and TRBJ1-2; TRBD1 agrees at 7 bases. The CDR3 length is 15 residues. The germline gives CDR1 MDHEN, CDR2 SYDVKM. The V and J ends lost 6 bases and 1 base, in that order; junction bases with no gene match: 8. The CDR3 DNA reads TGTGCCAGCAGCTTAGGGGGACAGATTAACTATGGCTACACCTTC. Translated: CASSLGGQINYGYTF.

The chain has TRBV9 and TRBJ1-6, with TRBD1 matching over 9 bases. The CDR3 has 16 residues. Germline CDR1 is SGDLS and CDR2 is YYNGEE. The ends lost 0 bases at V and 7 bases at J; junction bases unmatched: 5. The CDR3: CASSVVGTGSNSPLHF. The DNA for the CDR3 is TGTGCCAGCAGCGTAGTGGGGACAGGGAGCAATTCACCCCTCCACTTT.

This clone was seen a single time. This chain joins TRBV5-8 and TRBJ2-1; 10 bases line up with TRBD1. The CDR3 consists of 15 residues. The germline gives CDR1 SGHTS, CDR2 YDEGEE. J lost 3 bases, V lost 4 bases, and 4 bases had no gene match. The CDR3 nucleotides read TGTGCCAGCAGCGTGGGACAGGGGCGCTACAATGAGCAGTTCTTC. Translating gives CASSVGQGRYNEQFF. Together with reference TRBV5-8 and TRBJ2-1, the CDR3 gives the full variable domain: EAGVTQSPTHLIKTRGQQATLRCSPISGHTSVYWYQQALGLGLQFLLWYDEGEERNRGNFPPRFSGRQFPNYSSELNVNALELEDSALYLCASSVGQGRYNEQFFGPGTRLTVL.

This sequence joins TRBV29-1 and TRBJ2-7; 7 bases are a match to TRBD1. The CDR3 runs to 13 residues. Per germline, CDR1 SQVTM and CDR2 ANQGSEA. With V trimmed by 7 bases and J by 5 bases, 11 bases remained unmatched. CDR3 sequence (DNA): TGCAGCGCCTCCCTGCACAGGGGCGACGAGCAGTACTTC. Encoded protein: CSASLHRGDEQYF.

The V and J genes are TRBV9 and TRBJ2-7; TRBD2 agrees at 9 bases. Germline CDR1 is SGDLS and CDR2 is YYNGEE. CDR3 length: 14 residues. The trim removed 4 bases at V and 5 bases at J, leaving 7 bases unmatched. The CDR3 sequence: CASSPGTSYNEQYF. CDR3 bases: TGTGCCAGCAGCCCAGGGACTAGCTACAACGAGCAGTACTTC.

The chain is built from TRBV24-1 and TRBJ2-1; a possible D gene is TRBD2 (5 bases). This CDR3 region has 12 residues. V lost 11 bases and J lost 9, with 16 bases in between. The germline gives CDR1 KGHDR, CDR2 SFDVKD. Here the CDR3 reads CAIRTTRGEQFF. The DNA for the CDR3 is TGTGCCATCAGGACGACACGGGGTGAGCAGTTCTTC.

This sequence joins TRBV7-9 and TRBJ1-4; D is unresolved. The CDR3 extends over 11 amino acids. Deletions cut 5 bases from V and 10 bases from J, with 8 bases between. The germline V gene has CDR1 SEHNR and CDR2 FQNEAQ (reference sequence). The CDR3 coding sequence is TGTGCCAGCAGCGAGAACAGAAAACTGTTTTTT. This gives the protein CASSENRKLFF. The full variable domain, in which reference TRBV7-9 and TRBJ1-4 provide the parts outside the CDR3, is DTGVSQNPRHKITKRGQNVTFRCDPISEHNRLYWYRQTLGQGPEFLTYFQNEAQLEKSRLLSDRFSAERPKGSFSTLEIQRTEQGDSAMYLCASSENRKLFFGSGTQLSVL.

This chain connects TRBV29-1 to TRBJ2-5; a weak D match, TRBD2 (5 bases). The germline gives CDR1 SQVTM, CDR2 ANQGSEA. Trimming left V 8 bases short and J 4 bases short, with 17 bases between. The CDR3 loop spans 13 amino acids. Here the CDR3 reads CSLAIPGLETQYF. CDR3 sequence (DNA): TGCAGCCTAGCCATCCCAGGTTTAGAGACCCAGTACTTC.

The chain uses TRBV6-6 and TRBJ2-5; TRBD2 agrees at 8 bases. Germline V gene sequence: CDR1 MNHNY, CDR2 SVGAGI (reference sequence). This CDR3 spans 13 amino acids. The trim removed 6 bases at V and 4 bases at J, leaving 4 bases unmatched. For the CDR3, the DNA is TGTGCCAGCAGCCCAACTAGCGGAGAGACCCAGTACTTC. It is translated as CASSPTSGETQYF.

This clone was found a few times. The rearrangement uses TRBV5-1 and TRBJ1-2; the D gene is possibly TRBD1 (5 bases). The CDR3 totals 15 residues. Germline V gene data show CDR1 as SGHRS and CDR2 as YFSETQ. Trimming took 1 base from V and 0 from J, leaving 10 bases between them. CDR3 amino acids: CASSLSPGTNYGYTF. As DNA, the CDR3 is TGCGCCAGCAGCTTGTCCCCAGGGACTAACTATGGCTACACCTTC.

The V gene is TRBV6-1, the J gene TRBJ1-5; D gene ambiguous. Germline V gene lookup returns CDR1 MNHNS and CDR2 SASEGT. The CDR3 runs to 16 residues. V was clipped by 3 bases and J by 4 bases, with 16 bases between them. The CDR3 DNA is TGTGCCAGCAGTGATTTCAGCCGTTCGGAGAATCAGCCCCAGCATTTT. Its translation: CASSDFSRSENQPQHF.

This chain joins TRBV3-1 (or the pseudogene TRBV3-2) and TRBJ2-2; no definite D call. The V gene's germline CDR1 is LGHDT and CDR2 YNNKEL (reference sequence). V lost 0 bases, J lost 3 bases, and 11 bases lay in between. This CDR3 has 16 residues. CDR3 residues: CASSQEARYDTGELFF. In DNA form, the CDR3 reads TGTGCCAGCAGCCAAGAGGCACGATACGACACCGGGGAGCTGTTTTTT.

V and J are TRBV29-1 and TRBJ1-1, with D possibly matching TRBD1 (5 bases). Trimming removed 2 bases from V and 0 bases from J, with 7 bases in between. CDR1 SQVTM and CDR2 ANQGSEA come from the germline V gene. The length of the CDR3 is 13 residues. CDR3 DNA sequence: TGCAGCGTTGAAAGGGGATTGAACACTGAAGCTTTCTTT. It codes for CSVERGLNTEAFF. The variable domain in full, with the rest retrieved from reference TRBV29-1 and TRBJ1-1, is SAVISQKPSRDICQRGTSLTIQCQVDSQVTMMFWYRQQPGQSLTLIATANQGSEATYESGFVIDKFPISRPNLTFSTLTVSNMSPEDSSIYLCSVERGLNTEAFFGQGTRLTVV.

This clone occurred a few times. The chain recombines TRBV20-1 with TRBJ1-4; TRBD1 is a possible D gene (6 bases). CDR1 is DFQATT, CDR2 SNEGSKA, per germline (reference sequence). The CDR3 has 11 residues. CDR3 sequence: CSTGTNEKLFF. The CDR3 DNA follows: TGCTCAACAGGGACTAATGAAAAACTGTTTTTT.

V gene TRBV19 combines with J gene TRBJ2-2; D is possibly TRBD2 (5 bases). V lost 2 bases and J 4 bases, leaving 11 bases between the germline ends. The CDR3 is made up of 15 amino acids. Germline V CDR1 and CDR2: LNHDA, SQIVND (reference sequence). The CDR3: CASSIRKEGTGELFF. The CDR3, as DNA: TGTGCCAGTAGTATACGGAAAGAGGGCACCGGGGAGCTGTTTTTT.